This record looks at one T cell receptor (beta chain) sequence and its context. Looked up from germline, CDR1 is SEHNR and CDR2 is FQNEAQ (reference sequence). This CDR3 has 11 residues. The ends were cut back, 5 bases at V and 11 bases at J, with 12 bases in the middle. The RNA, about 0.45 to 1 ug, was put through reverse transcription using random hexamers. Amplification of TCR beta CDR3 spanned 54 Vbeta and 13 Jbeta via immunoSEQ multiplex PCR. Using its own MiXCR run on the immunoSEQ multiplex PCR reads, TCRdb lists one record per CDR3 protein. The sample contains 84,000 or so distinct CDR3 sequences, 95% of which appear only once. The entry originates in a study of CD8 T cells in Susac syndrome. Study background: Sequencing included Susac syndrome patients, roughly six of them with active disease and 8 or 9 in remission.

Sequencing of TCR beta drew on CD8+ and CD4+ T cells from blood. This sequence joins TRBV7-9 and TRBJ1-1; no clear D. The clonotype originates from a human donor with Susac syndrome. The sample consisted of CD8+ T cells from PBMCs. The CDR3 bases are TGTGCCAGCAGCGGCGGACCGGAGGCTTTCTTT. Encoded protein: CASSGGPEAFF.